What follows is one TCR beta chain and its context. This entry is derived from a study of blood T cell repertoires in COVID-19. Study summary: The United States, Italy and Spain supplied acute and convalescent COVID-19 samples. T cells, B-cell-depleted T cells, or PBMCs supplied cDNA or gDNA.

Authors' analysis steps: It was from reference gene primer amplification that nucleated cell counts were estimated. Assay used: immunoSEQ multiplex PCR; TCRdb lists only in-frame clones, some missing. Clone size and the V and J calls come from that table; the DNA yielded D and trimming. The sample gives approximately 500,000 clones, less than 90% of which show up once; 7.5% to 9.5% is in the top ten. V lost 8 bases, J lost 1 base, and 7 bases stayed unmatched. CDR3 length: 14 residues. Germline V lookup: CDR1 MNHEY, CDR2 SVGAGI. Followed over time, Seattle patients had been enrolled while infection was active.

The clonotype was recovered from a woman in her 50s with COVID-19, enrolled during active disease. The chain has TRBV6-5 and TRBJ2-5, with 7 bases matching TRBD1. The sample taken for sequencing was peripheral blood. DNA for the CDR3: TGTGCCAGCGGAGACAGGGATGTCCAAGAGACCCAGTACTTC. Residues: CASGDRDVQETQYF.